The 25 T cell receptor beta chains in this list originate from one sample, sequenced in a study of long-term antiretroviral therapy in people with HIV. They ran version v3.0 of the immunoSEQ assay at survey level. Using immunoSEQ multiplex PCR, the repertoire was profiled, and TCRdb retains in-frame clones only, with some absent. The sample has roughly 6,400 clones; 79% are singletons. Sequenced material: unsorted PBMCs, taken 1.1 years after starting antiretroviral therapy. The receptors here all came from a man aged 40-50 years with HIV.

This clone has a handful of counts. The chain couples TRBV4-2 to TRBJ1-2; perhaps TRBD1 as D (5 bases). V dropped 0 bases and J dropped 6 bases, with 14 bases sitting between them. The CDR3 runs 15 residues. Per the germline V gene, CDR1 is LGHNA and CDR2 is YNFKEQ. The CDR3 protein is CASSQDPPEGDGYTF. The CDR3 nucleotides are TGTGCCAGCAGCCAAGATCCCCCAGAAGGGGATGGCTACACCTTC.

The chain combines TRBV25-1 with TRBJ1-6; no clear D. The V gene's germline CDR1 is MGHDK and CDR2 SYGVNS. This CDR3 contains 13 residues. V was pared by 6 bases and J by 8 bases, with 11 bases between. The CDR3 spells CASRDFGHSPLHF. As DNA, the CDR3 is TGTGCCAGCAGGGACTTCGGGCATTCACCCCTCCACTTT.

This clone was seen only a few times. This sequence joins TRBV4-2 and TRBJ2-2; 10 positions match TRBD2. The CDR3 is 16 residues long. The trim removed 0 bases at V and 3 bases at J, leaving 1 base unmatched. Germline lookup yields CDR1 LGHNA and CDR2 YNFKEQ. The CDR3 loop is CASSQELAGYTGELFF. CDR3 DNA sequence: TGTGCCAGCAGCCAAGAACTAGCGGGATACACCGGGGAGCTGTTTTTT.

The J gene is TRBJ2-7, the V gene TRBV23-1; 9 nucleotides line up with TRBD2. TRBV23-1 is placed among ORFs of uncertain function. The CDR3 runs 16 residues. Unmatched junction bases numbered 14, after V lost 4 bases and J lost 7 bases. The CDR3 spells CASSRWAGGPPREQYF. Here the CDR3 DNA reads TGCGCCAGCAGTCGATGGGCGGGGGGGCCCCCCCGGGAGCAGTACTTC.

V gene TRBV4-1 combines with J gene TRBJ2-3; possible D gene TRBD1, 5 bases. The CDR3 has 15 amino acids. V was shortened by 2 bases and J by 5 bases, with 14 bases between the two germline ends. The germline V gene encodes CDR1 MGHRA and CDR2 YSYEKL. The CDR3 bases are TGCGCCAGCAGCCAATTGGCCCAGGGATTAGATACGCAGTATTTT. Translating it yields CASSQLAQGLDTQYF.

The chain uses TRBV11-3 and TRBJ1-1, with 10 nucleotides matching TRBD1. CDR1 and CDR2 from the germline V gene are SGHNT and YENEEA. Losses at the gene ends were 0 bases for V and 4 bases for J; bases not matched to a gene: 8. This CDR3 spans 17 amino acids. CDR3 nucleotide sequence: TGTGCCAGCAGCTTAGATGACAGGGGGCTCTTGGGCACTGAAGCTTTCTTT. Its protein is CASSLDDRGLLGTEAFF.

The chain is built from TRBV10-2 and TRBJ1-5, with D unclear. The CDR3 length is 15 residues. V was shortened by 2 bases and J by 0 bases, with 8 bases between the two germline ends. The germline gives CDR1 WSHSY, CDR2 SAAADI. CDR3 nucleotide sequence: TGCGCCAGCAGTGAGGAGGTTTATAGCAATCAGCCCCAGCATTTT. Amino acid sequence: CASSEEVYSNQPQHF.

Here the CDR3 reads CASSESGTGGAYNEQFF. CDR3 nucleotide sequence: TGCGCCAGCAGTGAGTCTGGGACAGGGGGCGCGTACAATGAGCAGTTCTTC. The chain couples TRBV10-1 to TRBJ2-1; 12 bases line up with TRBD1. The germline V gene encodes CDR1 WNHNN and CDR2 SYGVQD (reference sequence). Trimming took 0 bases from V and 4 from J; bases not matched to a gene: 4. This CDR3 contains 17 residues.

V and J are TRBV5-4 and TRBJ2-1; D unclear. The CDR3 loop spans 13 amino acids. Germline CDR1 reads SGHNT; CDR2 reads YYREEE (reference sequence). V was clipped by 4 bases and J by 6 bases, with 11 bases between them. This chain's CDR3 is CASSPGPANEQFF. The CDR3 nucleotides read TGTGCCAGCAGCCCGGGTCCCGCCAATGAGCAGTTCTTC. Complete variable domain (other parts from reference TRBV5-4 and TRBJ2-1): ETGVTQSPTHLIKTRGQQVTLRCSSQSGHNTVSWYQQALGQGPQFIFQYYREEENGRGNFPPRFSGLQFPNYSSELNVNALELDDSALYLCASSPGPANEQFFGPGTRLTVL.

Here the CDR3 DNA reads TGTGCCAGCAGTTATCGACAGAACACTGAAGCTTTCTTT. This codes for CASSYRQNTEAFF. This rearrangement joins TRBV5-4 to TRBJ1-1; D call uncertain. Germline V gene lookup returns CDR1 SGHNT and CDR2 YYREEE (reference sequence). V gave up 5 bases and J gave up 1 base, with 9 bases separating them. The CDR3 is 13 residues long.

In its sample, this clone was seen once. The chain is built from TRBV2 and TRBJ2-7; 10 bases map to TRBD1. The junction had 9 bases not matched to a gene; V was cut back by 5 bases and J by 2 bases. Germline values: CDR1 SNHLY, CDR2 FYNNEI. There are 16 residues in the CDR3. CDR3 sequence: CASSIDRGLYPYEQYF. DNA for the CDR3: TGTGCCAGCAGTATTGACAGGGGGCTCTACCCCTACGAGCAGTACTTC. The complete variable domain, with remaining parts taken from reference TRBV2 and TRBJ2-7, reads EPEVTQTPSHQVTQMGQEVILRCVPISNHLYFYWYRQILGQKVEFLVSFYNNEISEKSEIFDDQFSVERPDGSNFTLKIRSTKLEDSAMYFCASSIDRGLYPYEQYFGPGTRLTVT.

This clone was found a few times. The rearrangement links TRBV13 to TRBJ1-2; weak D call: TRBD1 (5 bases). Trimming shortened V by 6 bases and J by 3 bases, and 17 bases separated the two germline ends. Germline CDR1 PRHDT, CDR2 FYEKMQ (reference sequence). The CDR3 loop spans 15 amino acids. CDR3 region: CASSNPETGDYGYTF. CDR3 DNA: TGTGCCAGCAGTAACCCTGAGACGGGGGACTATGGCTACACCTTC.

The J gene is TRBJ2-3, the V gene TRBV29-1; D is possibly TRBD2 (6 bases). The V end was cut by 8 bases, the J end by 0 bases, with 12 bases between. CDR1 is SQVTM and CDR2 is ANQGSEA in the germline V gene. This CDR3 comprises 13 residues. The DNA of the CDR3 is TGCAGCACCCGGAGGGACAGCACAGATACGCAGTATTTT. It yields the protein CSTRRDSTDTQYF.

The chain links TRBV13 to TRBJ2-7; possibly TRBD1 for D (5 bases). Germline loops: CDR1 PRHDT, CDR2 FYEKMQ (reference sequence). The CDR3 length is 16 residues. The V end lost 5 bases, the J end lost 2 bases, and 19 bases lay between the germline ends. As DNA, the CDR3 is TGTGCCAGCAGCCCCCAGCGCGACAGCGTCACCTACGAGCAGTACTTC. Its protein is CASSPQRDSVTYEQYF. Full variable domain (rest looked up from reference TRBV13 and TRBJ2-7): AAGVIQSPRHLIKEKRETATLKCYPIPRHDTVYWYQQGPGQDPQFLISFYEKMQSDKGSIPDRFSAQQFSDYHSELNMSSLELGDSALYFCASSPQRDSVTYEQYFGPGTRLTVT.

The CDR3: CASSQGSPSPYTEAFF. As DNA, the CDR3 is TGCGCCAGCAGTCAGGGCAGCCCCAGCCCGTACACTGAAGCTTTCTTT. The chain is built from TRBV23-1 and TRBJ1-1; the D is unclear. TRBV23-1 has ORF status, its function being uncertain. The CDR3 has 16 residues. V was cut by 3 bases and J by 3 bases, with 17 bases left in between.

The chain carries TRBV30 and TRBJ1-1; 7 nucleotides agree with TRBD1. CDR1 and CDR2 (germline): GTSNPN, SVGIG (reference sequence). This CDR3 has 14 residues. The trim removed 0 bases at V and 4 bases at J, leaving 5 bases unmatched. The CDR3 is CAWSVGPGGTEAFF. For the CDR3, the DNA is TGTGCCTGGAGTGTAGGGCCAGGGGGCACTGAAGCTTTCTTT.

The chain is built from TRBV11-2 and TRBJ1-2; D remains unclear. From germline, CDR1 is SGHAT and CDR2 FQNNGV. V was trimmed by 5 bases and J by 4 bases, leaving 14 bases between them. The CDR3 covers 14 residues. CDR3 sequence: CASSPLRQVYGYTF. The CDR3, as DNA: TGTGCCAGCAGCCCCCTAAGGCAAGTCTATGGCTACACCTTC.

The CDR3 DNA reads TGCGCCAGCAGGGCCGGGACAGGGTCGGGTTCACCCCTCCACTTT. Protein sequence: CASRAGTGSGSPLHF. This chain connects TRBV10-2 to TRBJ1-6; 9 bases line up with TRBD1. The V gene end was trimmed by 6 bases and the J gene end by 9 bases; junction bases not matched to a gene: 9. The germline V gene has CDR1 WSHSY and CDR2 SAAADI. The CDR3 is 15 amino acids.

By share, this clone counts as medium-sized. The chain carries TRBV7-3 and TRBJ2-7, with TRBD1 matching over 10 bases. CDR3 length equals 15 residues. Germline lookup yields CDR1 SGHTA and CDR2 FQGTGA. Unmatched junction bases numbered 4, after V lost 5 bases and J lost 0 bases. CDR3 in amino acids: CASSVTGGSSYEQYF. As DNA, the CDR3 is TGTGCCAGCAGCGTGACAGGGGGCAGCTCCTACGAGCAGTACTTC.

The CDR3 sequence: CASGDEKLFF. The CDR3 nucleotides read TGTGCCAGCGGAGATGAAAAACTGTTTTTT. This sequence joins TRBV6-5 and TRBJ1-4, with D unresolved. V was trimmed by 8 bases and J by 6 bases, leaving 4 bases between them. Germline CDR1 reads MNHEY; CDR2 reads SVGAGI. This CDR3 has 10 amino acids.

The rearrangement joins TRBV4-2 to TRBJ2-7; TRBD2 matches 9 bases. Germline V gene lookup returns CDR1 LGHNA and CDR2 YNFKEQ. The CDR3 length is 14 residues. V shed 1 base, J shed 7 bases, and the junction held 5 bases outside the gene matches. The CDR3 region has the DNA TGTGCCAGCAGCCAAGGCGGGGGGGCGTGGGAGCAGTACTTC. This codes for CASSQGGGAWEQYF.

J is TRBJ1-6 and V is TRBV6-6; D unclear. V gave up 3 bases and J gave up 7 bases, with 13 bases separating them. This CDR3 has 15 residues. In germline, CDR1 is MNHNY, CDR2 SVGAGI (reference sequence). The CDR3, as DNA: TGTGCCAGCAGTTATGAGGCCCTACCCAATTCACCCCTCCACTTT. Translation gives CASSYEALPNSPLHF.

This clone appeared once. This chain connects TRBV7-9 to TRBJ2-3, with 8 bases identical to TRBD1. The germline V gene encodes CDR1 SEHNR and CDR2 FQNEAQ (reference sequence). The CDR3 consists of 18 residues. V shed 0 bases and J 0 bases; nucleotides not matched to a gene: 8. The DNA for the CDR3 is TGTGCCAGCAGCTTAGCCGGGACAGGCCGTACTAGCACAGATACGCAGTATTTT. It specifies CASSLAGTGRTSTDTQYF.

This clone has a handful of counts. V gene TRBV5-1 combines with J gene TRBJ1-6, with a tentative D call TRBD1 (5 bases). This CDR3 is 17 amino acids long. Trimming removed 4 bases from V and 6 bases from J, with 20 bases in between. Germline values: CDR1 SGHRS, CDR2 YFSETQ. This CDR3 reads CASSRRDGGMSNSPLHF. CDR3 DNA sequence: TGCGCCAGCAGCCGTCGGGACGGAGGGATGTCTAATTCACCCCTCCACTTT.

This clone was observed a few times. The V and J genes are TRBV9 and TRBJ2-7; the D gene could be TRBD1 or TRBD2 (7 bases each). This CDR3 contains 15 residues. The V end lost 3 bases, the J end lost 3 bases, and 16 bases lay between the germline ends. Germline V lookup: CDR1 SGDLS, CDR2 YYNGEE. CDR3 nucleotides: TGTGCCAGCAGCGGGGGGAGGGGGACAGACTACGAGCAGTACTTC. It specifies CASSGGRGTDYEQYF.